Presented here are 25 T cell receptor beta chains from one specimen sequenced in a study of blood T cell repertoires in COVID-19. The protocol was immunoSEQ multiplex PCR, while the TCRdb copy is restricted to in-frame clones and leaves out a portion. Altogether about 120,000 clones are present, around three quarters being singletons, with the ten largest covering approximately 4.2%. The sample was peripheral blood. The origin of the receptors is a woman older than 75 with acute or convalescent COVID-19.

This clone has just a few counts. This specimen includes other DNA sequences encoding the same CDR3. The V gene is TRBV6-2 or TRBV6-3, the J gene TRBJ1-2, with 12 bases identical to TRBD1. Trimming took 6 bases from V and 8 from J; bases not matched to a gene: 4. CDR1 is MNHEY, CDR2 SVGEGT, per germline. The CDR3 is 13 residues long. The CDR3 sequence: CASSRDRGRGYTF. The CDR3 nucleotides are TGTGCCAGCAGCAGGGACAGGGGGCGCGGCTACACCTTC.

The CDR3 loop reads CASSLSLGNTIYF. The DNA for the CDR3 is TGTGCCAGCAGTTTATCTCTGGGAAACACCATATATTTT. V is TRBV28 and J is TRBJ1-3; no definite D call. CDR1 and CDR2 from the germline V gene are MDHEN and SYDVKM. This CDR3 has 13 amino acids. Deletions cut 1 base from V and 4 bases from J, with 5 bases between.

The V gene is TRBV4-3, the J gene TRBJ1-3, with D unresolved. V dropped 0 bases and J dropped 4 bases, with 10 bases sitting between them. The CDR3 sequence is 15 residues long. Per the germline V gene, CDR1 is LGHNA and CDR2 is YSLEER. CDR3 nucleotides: TGCGCCAGCAGCCAAGATCCAGCGAGCGGAAACACCATATATTTT. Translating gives CASSQDPASGNTIYF.

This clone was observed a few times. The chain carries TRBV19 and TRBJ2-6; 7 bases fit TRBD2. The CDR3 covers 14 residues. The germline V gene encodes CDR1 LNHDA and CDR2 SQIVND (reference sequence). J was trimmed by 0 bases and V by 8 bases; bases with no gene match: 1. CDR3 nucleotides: TGTGCCAGTGGGGGGGACTCTGGGGCCAACGTCCTGACTTTC. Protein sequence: CASGGDSGANVLTF.

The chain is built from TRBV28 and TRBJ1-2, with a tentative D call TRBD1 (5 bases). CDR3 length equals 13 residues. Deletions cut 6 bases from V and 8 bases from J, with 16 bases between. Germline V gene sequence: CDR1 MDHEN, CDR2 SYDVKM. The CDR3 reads CASRPQESGGYTF. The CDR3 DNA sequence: TGTGCCAGCAGGCCACAGGAATCGGGCGGCTACACCTTC.

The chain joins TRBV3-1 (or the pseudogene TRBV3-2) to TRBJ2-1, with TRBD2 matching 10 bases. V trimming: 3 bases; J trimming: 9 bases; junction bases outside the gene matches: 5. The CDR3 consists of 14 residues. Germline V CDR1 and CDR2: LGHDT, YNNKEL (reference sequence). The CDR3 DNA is TGTGCCAGCAGCCATGGAGCGGGGGGGCTTGAGCAGTTCTTC. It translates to CASSHGAGGLEQFF.

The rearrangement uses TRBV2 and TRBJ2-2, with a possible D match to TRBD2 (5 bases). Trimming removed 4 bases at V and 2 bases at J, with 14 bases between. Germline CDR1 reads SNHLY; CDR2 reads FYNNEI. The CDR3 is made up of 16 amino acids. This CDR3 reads CASSALGSSNTGELFF. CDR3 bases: TGTGCCAGCAGTGCACTTGGGAGTTCCAACACCGGGGAGCTGTTTTTT.

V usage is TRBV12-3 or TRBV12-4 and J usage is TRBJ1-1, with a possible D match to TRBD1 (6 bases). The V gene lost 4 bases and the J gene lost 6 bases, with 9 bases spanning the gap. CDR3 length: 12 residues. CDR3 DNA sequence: TGTGCCAGCAGTTCCCGGACAGCTGAAGCTTTCTTT. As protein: CASSSRTAEAFF.

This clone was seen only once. CDR3 in DNA: TGTGCCAGCTCAACAGAGAAAAATGAAAAACTGTTTTTT. It codes for CASSTEKNEKLFF. The chain carries TRBV18 and TRBJ1-4, with D unclear. The germline V gene has CDR1 KGHSH and CDR2 LQKENI. Between the trimmed V and J ends, which lost 5 bases and 5 bases, there was a span of 9 bases. The CDR3 is 13 amino acids.

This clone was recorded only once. Written as DNA, the CDR3 is TGTGCCAGCATCTCGACCTGGAAGCAGGGGGCCCCATTCTACAATGAGCAGTTCTTC. It specifies CASISTWKQGAPFYNEQFF. V is TRBV21-1 and J is TRBJ2-1; the table gives TRBD1 as D, unverified against the DNA. TRBV21-1 is termed a pseudogene. There are 19 residues in the CDR3.

CDR3 DNA sequence: TGTGCCTGGAGGGCCGACAGGGGGTATTCACCCCTCCACTTT. Translated: CAWRADRGYSPLHF. This rearrangement joins TRBV30 to TRBJ1-6; TRBD1 matches 9 bases. Trimming removed 3 bases from V and 8 bases from J; junction bases left unmatched: 5. CDR1 is GTSNPN, CDR2 SVGIG, per germline (reference sequence). The length of the CDR3 is 14 residues.

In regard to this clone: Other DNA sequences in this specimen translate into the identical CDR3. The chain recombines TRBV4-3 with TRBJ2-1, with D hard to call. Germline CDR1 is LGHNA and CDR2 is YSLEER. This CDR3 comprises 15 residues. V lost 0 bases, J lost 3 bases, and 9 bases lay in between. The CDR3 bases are TGCGCCAGCAGCCAAGAGACGGGTAGCTACAATGAGCAGTTCTTC. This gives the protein CASSQETGSYNEQFF.

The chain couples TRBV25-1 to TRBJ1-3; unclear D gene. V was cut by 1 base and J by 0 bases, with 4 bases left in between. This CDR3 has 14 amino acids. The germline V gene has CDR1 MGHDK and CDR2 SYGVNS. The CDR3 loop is CASSEWSSGNTIYF. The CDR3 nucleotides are TGTGCCAGCAGTGAATGGAGCTCTGGAAACACCATATATTTT.

CDR3 nucleotide sequence: TGTGCCTGGAGACGAGGGATAACTAATGAAAAACTGTTTTTT. Translated: CAWRRGITNEKLFF. The chain carries TRBV30 and TRBJ1-4; no firm D call. Trimming removed 3 bases from V and 1 base from J, with 9 bases in between. In germline, CDR1 is GTSNPN, CDR2 SVGIG (reference sequence). The CDR3 totals 14 residues. The variable domain in full, completed from reference TRBV30 and TRBJ1-4, reads SQTIHQWPATLVQPVGSPLSLECTVEGTSNPNLYWYRQAAGRGLQLLFYSVGIGQISSEVPQNLSASRPQDRQFILSSKKLLLSDSGFYLCAWRRGITNEKLFFGSGTQLSVL.

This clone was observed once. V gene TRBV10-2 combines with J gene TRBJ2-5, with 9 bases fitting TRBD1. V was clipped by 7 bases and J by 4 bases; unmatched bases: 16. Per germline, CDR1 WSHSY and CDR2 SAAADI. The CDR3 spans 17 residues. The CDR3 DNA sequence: TGCGCCAGCACCGAGGACAGGGGACGTAGCAAGAGAGAGACCCAGTACTTC. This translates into CASTEDRGRSKRETQYF.

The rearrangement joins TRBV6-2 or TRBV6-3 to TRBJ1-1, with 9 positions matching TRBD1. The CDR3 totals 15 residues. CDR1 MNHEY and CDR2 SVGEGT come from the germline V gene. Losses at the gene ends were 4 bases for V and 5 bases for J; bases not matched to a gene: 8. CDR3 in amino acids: CASSFSGTGLTEAFF. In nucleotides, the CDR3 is TGTGCCAGCAGTTTCTCCGGGACAGGGTTGACTGAAGCTTTCTTT.

CDR3 loop: CSVEGTGSGGAFF. The DNA for the CDR3 is TGCAGCGTTGAGGGAACAGGGAGTGGCGGAGCTTTCTTT. V is TRBV29-1 and J is TRBJ1-1, with D possibly being TRBD1 (6 bases). Germline CDR1 is SQVTM and CDR2 is ANQGSEA. There are 13 residues in the CDR3. Trimming shortened V by 3 bases and J by 10 bases, and 18 bases separated the two germline ends.

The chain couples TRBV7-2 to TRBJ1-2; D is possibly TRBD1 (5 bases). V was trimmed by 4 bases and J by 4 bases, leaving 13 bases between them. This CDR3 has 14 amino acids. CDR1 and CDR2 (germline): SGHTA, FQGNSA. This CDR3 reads CASSSDWTSYGYTF. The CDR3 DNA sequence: TGTGCCAGCAGCTCAGATTGGACAAGCTATGGCTACACCTTC. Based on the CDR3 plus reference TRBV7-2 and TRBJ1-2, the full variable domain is GAGVSQSPSNKVTEKGKDVELRCDPISGHTALYWYRQSLGQGLEFLIYFQGNSAPDKSGLPSDRFSAERTGGSVSTLTIQRTQQEDSAVYLCASSSDWTSYGYTFGSGTRLTVV.

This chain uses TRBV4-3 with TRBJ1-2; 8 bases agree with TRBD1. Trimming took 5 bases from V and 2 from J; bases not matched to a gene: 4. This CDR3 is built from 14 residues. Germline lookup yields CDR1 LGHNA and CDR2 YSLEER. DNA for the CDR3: TGCGCCAGCAGCACTACAGGGGGGAACTATGGCTACACCTTC. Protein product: CASSTTGGNYGYTF.

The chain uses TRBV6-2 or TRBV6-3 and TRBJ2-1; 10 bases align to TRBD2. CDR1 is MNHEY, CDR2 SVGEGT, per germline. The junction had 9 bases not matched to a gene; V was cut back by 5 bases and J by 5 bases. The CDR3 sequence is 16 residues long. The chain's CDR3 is CASSHRLGTSDNEQFF. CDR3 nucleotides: TGTGCCAGCAGTCACCGACTCGGGACTAGCGACAATGAGCAGTTCTTC.

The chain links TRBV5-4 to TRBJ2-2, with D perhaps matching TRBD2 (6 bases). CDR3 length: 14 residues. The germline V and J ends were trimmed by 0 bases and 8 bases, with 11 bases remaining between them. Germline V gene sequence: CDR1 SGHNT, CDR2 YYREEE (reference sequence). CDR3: CASSLGDSFGELFF. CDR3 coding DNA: TGTGCCAGCAGCTTGGGGGACTCCTTTGGGGAGCTGTTTTTT.

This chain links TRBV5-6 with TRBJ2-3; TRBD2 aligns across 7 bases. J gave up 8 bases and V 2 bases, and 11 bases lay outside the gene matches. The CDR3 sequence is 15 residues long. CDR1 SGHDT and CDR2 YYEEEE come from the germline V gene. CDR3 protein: CASSFGLAARGTQYF. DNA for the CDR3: TGTGCCAGCAGCTTTGGGCTAGCGGCTCGAGGTACGCAGTATTTT.

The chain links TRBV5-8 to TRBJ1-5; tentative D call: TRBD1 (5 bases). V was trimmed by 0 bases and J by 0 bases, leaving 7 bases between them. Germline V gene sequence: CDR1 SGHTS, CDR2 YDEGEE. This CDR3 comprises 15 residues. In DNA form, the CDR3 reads TGTGCCAGCAGCTTGGGCAGGGATAGCAATCAGCCCCAGCATTTT. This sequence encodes CASSLGRDSNQPQHF.

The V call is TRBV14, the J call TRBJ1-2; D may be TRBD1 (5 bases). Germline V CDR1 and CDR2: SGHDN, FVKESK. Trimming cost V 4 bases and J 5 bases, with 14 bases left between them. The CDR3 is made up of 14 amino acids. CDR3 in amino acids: CASSPLGTSYGYTF. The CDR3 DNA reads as TGTGCCAGCAGCCCCCTCGGGACTTCTTATGGCTACACCTTC.

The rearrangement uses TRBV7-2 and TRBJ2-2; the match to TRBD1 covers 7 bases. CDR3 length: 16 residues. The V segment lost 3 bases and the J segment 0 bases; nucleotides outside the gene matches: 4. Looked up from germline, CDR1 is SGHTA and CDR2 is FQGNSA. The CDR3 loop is CASSFRGGTNTGELFF. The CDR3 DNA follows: TGTGCCAGCAGCTTTAGAGGGGGCACGAACACCGGGGAGCTGTTTTTT.